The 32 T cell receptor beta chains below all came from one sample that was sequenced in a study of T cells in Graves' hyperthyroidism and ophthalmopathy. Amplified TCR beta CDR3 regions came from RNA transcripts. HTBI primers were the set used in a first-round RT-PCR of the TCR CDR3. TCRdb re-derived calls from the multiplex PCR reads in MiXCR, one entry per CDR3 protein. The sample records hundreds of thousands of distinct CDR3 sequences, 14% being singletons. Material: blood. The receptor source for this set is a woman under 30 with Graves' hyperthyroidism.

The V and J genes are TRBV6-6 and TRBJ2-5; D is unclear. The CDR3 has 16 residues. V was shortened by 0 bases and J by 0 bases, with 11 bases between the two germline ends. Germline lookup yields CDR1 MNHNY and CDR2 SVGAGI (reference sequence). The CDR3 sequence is CASSYSTFRHQETQYF. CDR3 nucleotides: TGTGCCAGCAGTTACTCGACTTTTCGCCACCAAGAGACCCAGTACTTC.

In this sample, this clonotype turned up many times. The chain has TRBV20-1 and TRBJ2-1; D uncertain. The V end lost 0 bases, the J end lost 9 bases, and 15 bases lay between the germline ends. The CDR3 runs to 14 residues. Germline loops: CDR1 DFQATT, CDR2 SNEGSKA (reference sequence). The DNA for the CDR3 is TGCAGTGCTAGAGATAGTCTATCGGTCGTTGAGCAGTTCTTC. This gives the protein CSARDSLSVVEQFF.

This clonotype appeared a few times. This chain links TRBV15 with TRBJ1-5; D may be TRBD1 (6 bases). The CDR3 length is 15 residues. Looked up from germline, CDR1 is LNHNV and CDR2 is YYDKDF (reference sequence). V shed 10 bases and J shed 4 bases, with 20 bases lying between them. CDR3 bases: TGTGCCAAGCAGCATAGGGGGACAAGGAATCAGCCCCAGCATTTT. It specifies CAKQHRGTRNQPQHF.

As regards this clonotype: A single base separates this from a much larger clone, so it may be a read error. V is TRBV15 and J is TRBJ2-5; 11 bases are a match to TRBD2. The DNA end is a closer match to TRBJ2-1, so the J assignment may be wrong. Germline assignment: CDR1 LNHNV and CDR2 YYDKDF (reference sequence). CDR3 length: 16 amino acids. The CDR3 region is CATSRDQLAGGETQFF. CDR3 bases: TGTGCCACCAGCAGAGATCAGCTAGCGGGAGGAGAGACCCAGTTCTTC.

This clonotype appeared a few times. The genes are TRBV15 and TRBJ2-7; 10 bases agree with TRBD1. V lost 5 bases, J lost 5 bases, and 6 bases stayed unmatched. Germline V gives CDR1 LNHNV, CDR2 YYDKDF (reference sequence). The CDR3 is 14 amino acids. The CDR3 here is CATSWTGGDDEQYF. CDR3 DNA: TGTGCCACCAGCTGGACAGGGGGGGACGACGAGCAGTACTTC.

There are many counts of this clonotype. The CDR3 loop reads CASSQGPRHGGGQPQHF. The CDR3 nucleotides are TGCGCCAGCAGCCAAGGGCCTCGACACGGGGGTGGTCAGCCCCAGCATTTT. The V and J genes are TRBV4-1 and TRBJ1-5; possible D gene TRBD1, 5 bases. Trimming left V 1 base short and J 6 bases short, with 19 bases between. Germline loops: CDR1 MGHRA, CDR2 YSYEKL. The CDR3 is made up of 17 amino acids.

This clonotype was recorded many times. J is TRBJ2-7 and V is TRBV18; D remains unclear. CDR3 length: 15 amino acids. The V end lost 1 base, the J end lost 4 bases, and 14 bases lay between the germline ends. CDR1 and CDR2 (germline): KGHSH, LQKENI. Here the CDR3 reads CASSPLPHQVYEQYF. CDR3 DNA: TGTGCCAGCTCACCACTACCCCACCAGGTATACGAGCAGTACTTC.

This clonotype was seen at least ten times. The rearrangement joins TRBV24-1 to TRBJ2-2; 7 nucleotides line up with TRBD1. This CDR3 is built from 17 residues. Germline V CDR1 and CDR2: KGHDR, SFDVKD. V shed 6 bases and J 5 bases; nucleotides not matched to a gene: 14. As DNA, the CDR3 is TGTGCCACCAGTATAGGGGGCGGACGTTTCAAGACCGGGGAGCTGTTTTTT. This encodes CATSIGGGRFKTGELFF.

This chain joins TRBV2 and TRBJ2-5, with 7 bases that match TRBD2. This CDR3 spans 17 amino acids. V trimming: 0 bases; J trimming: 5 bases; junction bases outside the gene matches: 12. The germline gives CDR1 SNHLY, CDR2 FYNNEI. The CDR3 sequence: CASSEAQAGRWVETQYF. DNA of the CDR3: TGTGCCAGCAGTGAAGCCCAAGCGGGGAGGTGGGTGGAGACCCAGTACTTC.

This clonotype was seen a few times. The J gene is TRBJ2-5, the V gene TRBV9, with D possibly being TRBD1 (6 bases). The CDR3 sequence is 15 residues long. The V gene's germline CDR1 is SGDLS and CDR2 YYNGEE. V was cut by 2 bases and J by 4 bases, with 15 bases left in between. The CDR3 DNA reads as TGTGCCAGCAGCGTCCACCCGGGACAAGGAGAGACCCAGTACTTC. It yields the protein CASSVHPGQGETQYF.

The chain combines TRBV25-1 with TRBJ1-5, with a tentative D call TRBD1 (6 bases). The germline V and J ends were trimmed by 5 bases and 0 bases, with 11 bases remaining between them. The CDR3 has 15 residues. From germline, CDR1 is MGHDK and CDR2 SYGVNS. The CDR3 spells CASSRGVDSNQPQHF. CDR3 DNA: TGTGCCAGCAGTAGGGGGGTAGATAGCAATCAGCCCCAGCATTTT. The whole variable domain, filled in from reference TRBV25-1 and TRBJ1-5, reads EADIYQTPRYLVIGTGKKITLECSQTMGHDKMYWYQQDPGMELHLIHYSYGVNSTEKGDLSSESTVSRIRTEHFPLTLESARPSHTSQYLCASSRGVDSNQPQHFGDGTRLSIL.

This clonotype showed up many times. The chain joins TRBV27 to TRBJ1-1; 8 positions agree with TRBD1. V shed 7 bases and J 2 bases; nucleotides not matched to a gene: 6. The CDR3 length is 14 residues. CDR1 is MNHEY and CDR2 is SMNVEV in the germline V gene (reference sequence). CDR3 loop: CASKLDRANTEAFF. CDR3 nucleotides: TGTGCCAGCAAACTGGACAGGGCTAACACTGAAGCTTTCTTT.

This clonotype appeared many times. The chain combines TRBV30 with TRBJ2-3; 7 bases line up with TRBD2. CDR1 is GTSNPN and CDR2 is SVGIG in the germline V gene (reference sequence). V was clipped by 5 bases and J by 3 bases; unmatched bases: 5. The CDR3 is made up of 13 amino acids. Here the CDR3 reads CAWETGGTDTQYF. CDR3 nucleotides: TGTGCCTGGGAAACCGGGGGGACAGATACGCAGTATTTT. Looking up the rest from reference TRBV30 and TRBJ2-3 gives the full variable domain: SQTIHQWPATLVQPVGSPLSLECTVEGTSNPNLYWYRQAAGRGLQLLFYSVGIGQISSEVPQNLSASRPQDRQFILSSKKLLLSDSGFYLCAWETGGTDTQYFGPGTRLTVL.

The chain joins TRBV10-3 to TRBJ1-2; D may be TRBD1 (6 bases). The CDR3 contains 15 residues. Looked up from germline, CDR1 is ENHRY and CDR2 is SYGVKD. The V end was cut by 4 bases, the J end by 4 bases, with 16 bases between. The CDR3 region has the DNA TGTGCCATCAGTGTGACAGGAGATCGGCTCTATGGCTACACCTTC. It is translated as CAISVTGDRLYGYTF.

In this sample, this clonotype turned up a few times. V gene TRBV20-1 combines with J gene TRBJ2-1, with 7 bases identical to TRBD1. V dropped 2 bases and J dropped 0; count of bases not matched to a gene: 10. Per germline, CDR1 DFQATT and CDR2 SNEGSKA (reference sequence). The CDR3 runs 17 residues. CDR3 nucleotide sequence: TGCAGTGCTAGAAATTATATAGGGGGCGTCTCCTACAATGAGCAGTTCTTC. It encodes CSARNYIGGVSYNEQFF.

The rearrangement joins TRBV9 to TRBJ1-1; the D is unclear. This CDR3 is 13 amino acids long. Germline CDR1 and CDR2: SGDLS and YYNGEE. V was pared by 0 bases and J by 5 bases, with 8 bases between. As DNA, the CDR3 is TGTGCCAGCAGCGTAGAGTGGGGTACTGAAGCTTTCTTT. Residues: CASSVEWGTEAFF.

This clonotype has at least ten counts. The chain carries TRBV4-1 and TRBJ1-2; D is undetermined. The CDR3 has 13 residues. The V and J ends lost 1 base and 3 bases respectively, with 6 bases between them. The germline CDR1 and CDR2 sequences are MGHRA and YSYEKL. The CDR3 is CASSQVGYYGYTF. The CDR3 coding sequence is TGCGCCAGCAGCCAAGTCGGCTACTATGGCTACACCTTC.

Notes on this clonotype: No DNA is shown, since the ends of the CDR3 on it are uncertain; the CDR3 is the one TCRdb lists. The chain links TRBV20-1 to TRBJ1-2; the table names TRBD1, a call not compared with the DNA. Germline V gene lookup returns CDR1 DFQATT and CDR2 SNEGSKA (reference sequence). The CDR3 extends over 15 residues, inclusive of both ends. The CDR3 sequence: CSDSDSRGSGYGCTF.

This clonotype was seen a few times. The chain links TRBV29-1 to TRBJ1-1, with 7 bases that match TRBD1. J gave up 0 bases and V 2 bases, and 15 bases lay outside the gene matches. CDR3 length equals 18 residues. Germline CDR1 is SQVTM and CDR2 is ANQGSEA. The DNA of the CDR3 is TGCAGCGTTGAAACCTCACAGGGGTGGACGTCCTTGAACACTGAAGCTTTCTTT. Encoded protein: CSVETSQGWTSLNTEAFF. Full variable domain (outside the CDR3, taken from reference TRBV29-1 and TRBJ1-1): SAVISQKPSRDICQRGTSLTIQCQVDSQVTMMFWYRQQPGQSLTLIATANQGSEATYESGFVIDKFPISRPNLTFSTLTVSNMSPEDSSIYLCSVETSQGWTSLNTEAFFGQGTRLTVV.

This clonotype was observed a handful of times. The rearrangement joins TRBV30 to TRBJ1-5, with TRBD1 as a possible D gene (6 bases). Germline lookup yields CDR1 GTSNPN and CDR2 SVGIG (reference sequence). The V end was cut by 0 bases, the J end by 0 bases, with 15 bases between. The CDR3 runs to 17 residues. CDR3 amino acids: CAWSVGRGGYSNQPQHF. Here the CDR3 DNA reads TGTGCCTGGAGTGTAGGCCGGGGGGGCTATAGCAATCAGCCCCAGCATTTT. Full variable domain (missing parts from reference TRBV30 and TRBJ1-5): SQTIHQWPATLVQPVGSPLSLECTVEGTSNPNLYWYRQAAGRGLQLLFYSVGIGQISSEVPQNLSASRPQDRQFILSSKKLLLSDSGFYLCAWSVGRGGYSNQPQHFGDGTRLSIL.

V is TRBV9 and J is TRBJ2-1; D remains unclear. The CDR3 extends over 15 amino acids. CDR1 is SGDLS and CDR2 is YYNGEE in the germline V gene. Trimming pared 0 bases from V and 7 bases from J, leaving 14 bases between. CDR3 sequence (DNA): TGTGCCAGCAGCGTAGTTGACCGGCCTGGAAATGAGCAGTTCTTC. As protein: CASSVVDRPGNEQFF.

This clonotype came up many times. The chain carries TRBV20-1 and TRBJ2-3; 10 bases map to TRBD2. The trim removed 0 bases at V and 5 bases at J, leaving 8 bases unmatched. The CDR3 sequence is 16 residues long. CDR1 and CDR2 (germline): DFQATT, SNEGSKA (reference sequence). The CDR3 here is CSARDFTSGKVDTQYF. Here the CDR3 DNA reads TGCAGTGCTAGAGATTTCACTAGCGGGAAGGTAGATACGCAGTATTTT.

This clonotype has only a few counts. CDR3: CASSLGTRRPYNEQFF. The CDR3 DNA reads TGTGCCAGCAGCTTAGGGACTAGGAGGCCCTACAATGAGCAGTTCTTC. The V call is TRBV7-2, the J call TRBJ2-1; TRBD2 aligns across 7 bases. The germline gives CDR1 SGHTA, CDR2 FQGNSA. CDR3 length equals 16 residues. Trimming removed 1 base from V and 2 bases from J; junction bases left unmatched: 5.

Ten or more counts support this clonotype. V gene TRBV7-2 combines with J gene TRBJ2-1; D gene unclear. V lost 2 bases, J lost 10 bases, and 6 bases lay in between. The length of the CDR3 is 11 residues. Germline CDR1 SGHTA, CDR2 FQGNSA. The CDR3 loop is CASSLRQEQFF. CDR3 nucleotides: TGTGCCAGCAGCTTAAGGCAGGAGCAGTTCTTC.

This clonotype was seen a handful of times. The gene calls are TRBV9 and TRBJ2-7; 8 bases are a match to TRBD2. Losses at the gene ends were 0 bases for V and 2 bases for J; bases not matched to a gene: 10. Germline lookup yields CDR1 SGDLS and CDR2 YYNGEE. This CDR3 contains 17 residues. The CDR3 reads CASSVGAGSGVTYEQYF. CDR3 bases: TGTGCCAGCAGCGTAGGAGCGGGTAGCGGGGTTACCTACGAGCAGTACTTC.

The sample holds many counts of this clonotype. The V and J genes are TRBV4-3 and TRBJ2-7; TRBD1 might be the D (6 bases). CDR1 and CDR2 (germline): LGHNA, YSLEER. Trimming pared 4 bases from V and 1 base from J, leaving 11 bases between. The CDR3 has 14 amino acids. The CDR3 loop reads CASSRDMRSYEQYF. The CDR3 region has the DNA TGCGCCAGCAGCCGGGACATGAGGTCCTACGAGCAGTACTTC.

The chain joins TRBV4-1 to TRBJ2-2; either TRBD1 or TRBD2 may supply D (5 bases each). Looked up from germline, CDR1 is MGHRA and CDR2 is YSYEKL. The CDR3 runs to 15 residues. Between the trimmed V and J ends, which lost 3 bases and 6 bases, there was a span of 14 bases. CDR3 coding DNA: TGCGCCAGCAGCCATGGGACGGGAAAGTCCGGGGAGCTGTTTTTT. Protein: CASSHGTGKSGELFF.

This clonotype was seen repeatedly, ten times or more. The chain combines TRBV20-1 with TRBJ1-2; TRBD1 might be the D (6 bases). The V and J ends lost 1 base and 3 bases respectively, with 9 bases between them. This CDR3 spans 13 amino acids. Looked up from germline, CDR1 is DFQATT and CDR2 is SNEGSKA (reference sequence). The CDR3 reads CSARGGGHYGYTF. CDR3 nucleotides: TGCAGTGCTAGAGGAGGGGGACACTATGGCTACACCTTC.

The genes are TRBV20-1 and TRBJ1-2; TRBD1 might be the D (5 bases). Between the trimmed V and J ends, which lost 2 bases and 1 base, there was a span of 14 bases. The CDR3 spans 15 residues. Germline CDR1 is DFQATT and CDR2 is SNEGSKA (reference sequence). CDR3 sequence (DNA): TGCAGTGCTAGATCTCCTGGGGGTTATAACTATGGCTACACCTTC. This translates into CSARSPGGYNYGYTF.

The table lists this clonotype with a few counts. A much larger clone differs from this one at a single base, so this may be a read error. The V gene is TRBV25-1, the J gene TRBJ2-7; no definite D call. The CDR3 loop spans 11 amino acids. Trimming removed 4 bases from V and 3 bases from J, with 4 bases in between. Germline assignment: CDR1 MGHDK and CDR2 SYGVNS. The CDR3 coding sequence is TGTGCCAGCAGTGTTTACTACGAGCAGTACTTC. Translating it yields CASSVYYEQYF.

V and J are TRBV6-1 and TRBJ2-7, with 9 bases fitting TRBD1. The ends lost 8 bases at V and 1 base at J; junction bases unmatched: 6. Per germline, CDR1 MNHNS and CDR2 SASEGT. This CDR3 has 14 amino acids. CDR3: CASETGTGSYEQYF. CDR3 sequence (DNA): TGTGCCAGCGAGACCGGGACAGGGTCCTACGAGCAGTACTTC.

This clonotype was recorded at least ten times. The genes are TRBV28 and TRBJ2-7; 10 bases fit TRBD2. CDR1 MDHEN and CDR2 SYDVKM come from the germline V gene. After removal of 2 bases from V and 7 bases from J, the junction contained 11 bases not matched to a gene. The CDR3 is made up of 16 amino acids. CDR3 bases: TGTGCCAGCAGTTTACTAGCGGGAGCCCCTTCGCGAGAGCAGTACTTC. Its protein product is CASSLLAGAPSREQYF. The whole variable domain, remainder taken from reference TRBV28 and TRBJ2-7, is DVKVTQSSRYLVKRTGEKVFLECVQDMDHENMFWYRQDPGLGLRLIYFSYDVKMKEKGDIPEGYSVSREKKERFSLILESASTNQTSMYLCASSLLAGAPSREQYFGPGTRLTVT.